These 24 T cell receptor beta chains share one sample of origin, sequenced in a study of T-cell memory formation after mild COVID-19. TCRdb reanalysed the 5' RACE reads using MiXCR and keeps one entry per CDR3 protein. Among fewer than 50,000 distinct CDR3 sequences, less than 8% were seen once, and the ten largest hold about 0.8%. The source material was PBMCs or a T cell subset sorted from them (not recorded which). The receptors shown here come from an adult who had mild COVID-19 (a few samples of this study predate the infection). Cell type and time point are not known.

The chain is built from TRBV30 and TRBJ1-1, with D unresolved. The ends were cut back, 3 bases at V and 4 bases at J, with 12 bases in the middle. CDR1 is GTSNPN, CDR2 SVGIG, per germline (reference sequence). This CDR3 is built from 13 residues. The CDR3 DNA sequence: TGTGCCTGGAGCTTAGGGATAGGCACTGAAGCTTTCTTT. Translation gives CAWSLGIGTEAFF.

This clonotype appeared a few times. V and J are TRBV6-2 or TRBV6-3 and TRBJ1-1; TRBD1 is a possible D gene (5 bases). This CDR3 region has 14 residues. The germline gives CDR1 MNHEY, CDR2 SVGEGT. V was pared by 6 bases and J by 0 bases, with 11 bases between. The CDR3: CASRTTGMNTEAFF. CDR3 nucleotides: TGTGCCAGCAGAACCACAGGAATGAACACTGAAGCTTTCTTT.

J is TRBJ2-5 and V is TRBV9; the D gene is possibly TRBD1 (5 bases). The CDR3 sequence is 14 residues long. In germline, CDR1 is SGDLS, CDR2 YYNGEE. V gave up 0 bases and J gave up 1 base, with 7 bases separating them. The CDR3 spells CASSVEDSQETQYF. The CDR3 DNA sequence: TGTGCCAGCAGCGTAGAAGACAGCCAAGAGACCCAGTACTTC. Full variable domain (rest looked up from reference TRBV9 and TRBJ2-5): DSGVTQTPKHLITATGQRVTLRCSPRSGDLSVYWYQQSLDQGLQFLIQYYNGEERAKGNILERFSAQQFPDLHSELNLSSLELGDSALYFCASSVEDSQETQYFGPGTRLLVL.

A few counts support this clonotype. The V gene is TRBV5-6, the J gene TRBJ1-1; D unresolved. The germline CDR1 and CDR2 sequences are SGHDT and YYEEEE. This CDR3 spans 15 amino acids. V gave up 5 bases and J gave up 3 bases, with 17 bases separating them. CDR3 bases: TGTGCCAGCAGACAAACCGGGAGAGGAGACACTGAAGCTTTCTTT. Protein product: CASRQTGRGDTEAFF.

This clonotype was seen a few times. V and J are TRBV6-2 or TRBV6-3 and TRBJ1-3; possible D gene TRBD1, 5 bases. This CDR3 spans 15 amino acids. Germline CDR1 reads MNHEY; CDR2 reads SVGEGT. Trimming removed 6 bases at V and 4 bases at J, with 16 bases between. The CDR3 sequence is CASRTSDTTGNTIYF. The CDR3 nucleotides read TGTGCCAGCAGAACCTCGGACACCACGGGAAACACCATATATTTT.

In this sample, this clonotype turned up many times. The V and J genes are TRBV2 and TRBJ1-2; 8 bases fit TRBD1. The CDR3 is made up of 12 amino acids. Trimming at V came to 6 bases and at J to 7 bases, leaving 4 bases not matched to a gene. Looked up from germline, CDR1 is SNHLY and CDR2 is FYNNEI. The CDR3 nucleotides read TGTGCCAGCAGACCGACAGGGGCTGGCTACACCTTC. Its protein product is CASRPTGAGYTF.

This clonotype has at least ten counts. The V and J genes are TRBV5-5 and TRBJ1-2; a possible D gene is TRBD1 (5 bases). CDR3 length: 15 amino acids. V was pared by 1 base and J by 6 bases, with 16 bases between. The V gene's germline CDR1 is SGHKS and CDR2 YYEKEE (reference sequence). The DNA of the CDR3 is TGTGCCAGCAGCTTGATGGGACTGGAGAGGGATGGCTACACCTTC. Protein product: CASSLMGLERDGYTF.

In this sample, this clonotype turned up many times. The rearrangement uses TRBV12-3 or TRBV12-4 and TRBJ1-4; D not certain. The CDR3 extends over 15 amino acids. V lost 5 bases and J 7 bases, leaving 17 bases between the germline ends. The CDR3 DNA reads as TGTGCCAGCAGTCCCCAGTCGCCCGGGAGTGAAAAACTGTTTTTT. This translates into CASSPQSPGSEKLFF.

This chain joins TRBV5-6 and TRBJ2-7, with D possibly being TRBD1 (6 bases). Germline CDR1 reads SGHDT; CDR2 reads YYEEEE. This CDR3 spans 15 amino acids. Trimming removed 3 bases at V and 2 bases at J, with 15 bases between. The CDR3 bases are TGTGCCAGCAGCTCAACGACAGGTACTACCTACGAGCAGTACTTC. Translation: CASSSTTGTTYEQYF.

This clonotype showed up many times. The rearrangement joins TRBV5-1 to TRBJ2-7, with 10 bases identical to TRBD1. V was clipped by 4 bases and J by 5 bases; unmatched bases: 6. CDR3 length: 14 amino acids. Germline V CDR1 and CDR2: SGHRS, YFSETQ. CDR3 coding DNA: TGCGCCAGCAGCCCGGGGACAGGGGAAGACGAGCAGTACTTC. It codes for CASSPGTGEDEQYF.

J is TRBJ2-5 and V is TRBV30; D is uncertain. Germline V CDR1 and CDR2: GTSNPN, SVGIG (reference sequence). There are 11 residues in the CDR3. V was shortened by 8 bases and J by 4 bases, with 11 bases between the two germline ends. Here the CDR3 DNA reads TGTGCCCTGCAGCCGGGAGAGACCCAGTACTTC. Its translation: CALQPGETQYF.

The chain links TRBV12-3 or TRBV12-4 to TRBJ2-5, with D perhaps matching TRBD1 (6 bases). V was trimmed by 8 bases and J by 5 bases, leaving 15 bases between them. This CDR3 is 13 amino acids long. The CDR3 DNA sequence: TGTGCCAGCTCCAGGGGATGGGCGGAGACCCAGTACTTC. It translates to CASSRGWAETQYF.

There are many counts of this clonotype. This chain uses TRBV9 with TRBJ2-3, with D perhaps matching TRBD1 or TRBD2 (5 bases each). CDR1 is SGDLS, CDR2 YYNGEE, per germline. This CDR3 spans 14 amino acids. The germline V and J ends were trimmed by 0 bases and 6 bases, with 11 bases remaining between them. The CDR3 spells CASSVGAGTDTQYF. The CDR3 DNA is TGTGCCAGCAGCGTAGGAGCAGGGACGGATACGCAGTATTTT.

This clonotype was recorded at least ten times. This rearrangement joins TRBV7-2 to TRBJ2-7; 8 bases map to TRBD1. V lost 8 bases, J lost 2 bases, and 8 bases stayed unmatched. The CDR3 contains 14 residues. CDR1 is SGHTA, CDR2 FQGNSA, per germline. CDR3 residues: CASCPVTGAYEQYF. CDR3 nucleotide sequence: TGTGCCAGCTGCCCCGTGACAGGGGCCTACGAGCAGTACTTC.

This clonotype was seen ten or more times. The CDR3 DNA reads TGTGCCAGCAGCTCCCCGCTGGGGAAGCAGTATTTT. It translates to CASSSPLGKQYF. This chain links TRBV7-2 with TRBJ2-3; D not certain. Germline V gene sequence: CDR1 SGHTA, CDR2 FQGNSA. The CDR3 runs to 12 residues. The V end lost 4 bases, the J end lost 11 bases, and 13 bases lay between the germline ends.

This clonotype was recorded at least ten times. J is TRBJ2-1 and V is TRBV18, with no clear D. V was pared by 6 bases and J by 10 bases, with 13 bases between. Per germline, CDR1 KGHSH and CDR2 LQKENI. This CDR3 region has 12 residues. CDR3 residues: CASSSSSDEQFF. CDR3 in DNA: TGTGCCAGCTCCTCTTCTTCCGACGAGCAGTTCTTC. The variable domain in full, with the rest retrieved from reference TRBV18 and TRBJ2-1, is NAGVMQNPRHLVRRRGQEARLRCSPMKGHSHVYWYRQLPEEGLKFMVYLQKENIIDESGMPKERFSAEFPKEGPSILRIQQVVRGDSAAYFCASSSSSDEQFFGPGTRLTVL.

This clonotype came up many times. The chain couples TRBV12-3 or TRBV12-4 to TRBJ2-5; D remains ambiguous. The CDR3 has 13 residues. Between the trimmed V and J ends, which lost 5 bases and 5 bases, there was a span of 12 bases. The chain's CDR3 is CASSPSELETQYF. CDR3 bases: TGTGCCAGCAGTCCCTCGGAGTTGGAGACCCAGTACTTC.

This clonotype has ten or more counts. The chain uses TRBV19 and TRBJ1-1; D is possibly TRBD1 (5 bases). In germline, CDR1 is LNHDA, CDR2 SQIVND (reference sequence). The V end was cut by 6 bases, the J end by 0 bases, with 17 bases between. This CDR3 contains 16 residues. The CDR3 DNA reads TGTGCCAGTAGAACTTGGAGGGGCTTTATGAACACTGAAGCTTTCTTT. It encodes CASRTWRGFMNTEAFF.

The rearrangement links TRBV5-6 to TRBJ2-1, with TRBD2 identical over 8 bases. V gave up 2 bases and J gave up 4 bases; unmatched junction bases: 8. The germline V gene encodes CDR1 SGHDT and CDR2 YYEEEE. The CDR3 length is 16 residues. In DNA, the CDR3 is TGTGCCAGCAGCTTTTTCGAACTAGCGGTTTACAATGAGCAGTTCTTC. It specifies CASSFFELAVYNEQFF.

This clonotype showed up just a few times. In nucleotides, the CDR3 is TGTGCCAGCAGCCCTAGGGGACAGGGTCGGAGTGAGCAGTTCTTC. Its protein product is CASSPRGQGRSEQFF. The chain combines TRBV3-1 with TRBJ2-1; 9 bases agree with TRBD1. Trimming took 4 bases from V and 9 from J; bases not matched to a gene: 10. Looked up from germline, CDR1 is LGHDT and CDR2 is YNNKEL (reference sequence). The CDR3 covers 15 residues.

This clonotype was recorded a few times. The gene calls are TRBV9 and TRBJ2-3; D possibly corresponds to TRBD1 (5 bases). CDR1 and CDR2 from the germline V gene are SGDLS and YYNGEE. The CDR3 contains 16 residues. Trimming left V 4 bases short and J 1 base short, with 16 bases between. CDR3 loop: CASSLSEGRGTDTQYF. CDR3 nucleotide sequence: TGTGCCAGCAGCCTTTCAGAAGGCAGGGGCACAGATACGCAGTATTTT.

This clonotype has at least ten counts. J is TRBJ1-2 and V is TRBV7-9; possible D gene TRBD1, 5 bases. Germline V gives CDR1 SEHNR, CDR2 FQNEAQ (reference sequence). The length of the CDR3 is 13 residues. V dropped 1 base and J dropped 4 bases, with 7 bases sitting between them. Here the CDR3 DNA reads TGTGCCAGCAGCTTAGGACAGTTCTATGGCTACACCTTC. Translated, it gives CASSLGQFYGYTF. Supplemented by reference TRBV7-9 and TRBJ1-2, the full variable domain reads DTGVSQNPRHKITKRGQNVTFRCDPISEHNRLYWYRQTLGQGPEFLTYFQNEAQLEKSRLLSDRFSAERPKGSFSTLEIQRTEQGDSAMYLCASSLGQFYGYTFGSGTRLTVV.

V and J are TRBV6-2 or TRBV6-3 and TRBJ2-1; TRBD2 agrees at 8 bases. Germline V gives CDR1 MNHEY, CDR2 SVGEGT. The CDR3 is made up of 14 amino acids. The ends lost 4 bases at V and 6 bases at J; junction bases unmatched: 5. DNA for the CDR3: TGTGCCAGCAGTTTTTATAGCGGGGCCAATGAGCAGTTCTTC. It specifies CASSFYSGANEQFF.

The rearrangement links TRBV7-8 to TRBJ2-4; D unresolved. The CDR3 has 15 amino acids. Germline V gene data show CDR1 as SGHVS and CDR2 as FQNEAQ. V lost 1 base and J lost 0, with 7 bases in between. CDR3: CASSLERIAKNIQYF. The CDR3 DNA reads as TGTGCCAGCAGCTTAGAGAGGATAGCCAAAAACATTCAGTACTTC.